This section outlines one T cell receptor beta chain sequence together with its context. TCR beta sequencing covered blood CD8+ and CD4+ T cells. The patients serving as multiple sclerosis controls were treatment-naive. They had stable or active relapsing-remitting disease and fulfilled revised McDonald criteria. Negative isolation yielded the CD8+ and CD4+ T cells, while FACS enriched the TEMRA cells. There are 13 residues in the CDR3. With 5 bases removed from V and 5 bases from J, the gap between germline ends came to 13 bases. The germline gives CDR1 LGHDT, CDR2 YNNKEL (reference sequence). This sample stems from a study of CD8 T cells in Susac syndrome. RNA was extracted with the RNeasy kit, and a quantity of about 0.45 to 1 ug was reverse transcribed using random hexamers. TCRdb re-derived calls from the immunoSEQ multiplex PCR reads in MiXCR, one entry per CDR3 protein. The table has approximately 190,000 distinct CDR3 sequences, about 96% seen once.

Sequencing input: CD4+ T cells from PBMCs. The chain recombines TRBV3-1 with TRBJ2-7; D might be TRBD1 (6 bases). The receptor was isolated from a human donor with multiple sclerosis. In DNA, the CDR3 is TGTGCCAGCAGCACAGGACCAGGGGACGAGCAGTACTTC. This codes for CASSTGPGDEQYF.